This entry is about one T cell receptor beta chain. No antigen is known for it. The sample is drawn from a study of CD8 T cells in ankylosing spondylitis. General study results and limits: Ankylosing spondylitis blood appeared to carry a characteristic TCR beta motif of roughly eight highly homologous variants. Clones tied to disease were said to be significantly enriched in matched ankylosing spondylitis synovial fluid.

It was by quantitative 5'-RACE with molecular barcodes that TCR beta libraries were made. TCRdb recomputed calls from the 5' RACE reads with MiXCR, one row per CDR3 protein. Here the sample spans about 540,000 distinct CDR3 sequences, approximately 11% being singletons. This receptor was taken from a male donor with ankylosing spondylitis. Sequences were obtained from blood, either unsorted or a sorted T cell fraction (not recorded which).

CDR3 bases: TGTGCCAGCAGTGAGTACAACACAGATACGCAGTATTTT. It encodes CASSEYNTDTQYF. This sequence joins TRBV6-1 and TRBJ2-3; the D is unclear. From germline, CDR1 is MNHNS and CDR2 SASEGT. This CDR3 has 13 amino acids. V lost 3 bases to trimming and J lost 2 bases, with 6 bases between them.